The clone carrying this TCR beta chain was observed at least ten times. Its antigen is not identified. Trimming took 3 bases from V and 1 from J; bases not matched to a gene: 2. The CDR3 is made up of 15 amino acids. Germline V gene lookup returns CDR1 SGHTA and CDR2 FQGNSA. This sample is drawn from a study of T cells in Graves' hyperthyroidism and ophthalmopathy. Study results and limitations: In the blood, most expanded thyroid clonotypes above 0.001 appeared as well. Model predictions of ophthalmopathy came a median around 6.5 months before onset.

The hyperthyroidism patients had all been newly diagnosed, and their disease duration was under 2 months. Their ages ranged from 18 to 65 years. Approximately 9.3 ml of fresh peripheral blood supplied the PBMCs. RNA transcripts provided the source from which TCR beta CDR3 regions were amplified. The primer set for the first-round RT-PCR of the TCR CDR3 was HTBI. A single record per CDR3 protein comes from TCRdb applying MiXCR to the multiplex PCR reads. This repertoire shows roughly 800,000 distinct CDR3 sequences, 35% to 40% found once; its top ten account for more than 7%. Sequences were obtained from blood. This chain uses TRBV7-2 with TRBJ2-7; TRBD2 agrees at 11 bases. This TCR was recovered from a man aged 18-30 years with Graves' hyperthyroidism. For the CDR3, the DNA is TGTGCCAGCAGCTTCGGGACTAGCGGATCCTACGAGCAGTACTTC. This gives the protein CASSFGTSGSYEQYF.